This TCR beta chain derives from a study of blood T cell repertoires in COVID-19. Of note for this clone: Other DNA sequences in this specimen translate into the identical CDR3.

Per the germline V gene, CDR1 is MDHEN and CDR2 is SYDVKM. The CDR3 contains 13 residues. V shed 5 bases and J shed 1 base, with 8 bases lying between them. The method was immunoSEQ multiplex PCR; TCRdb's version includes in-frame clones alone and lacks a portion of them. Here the sample spans more than 300,000 clones, 86% being singletons. This TCR was recovered from a woman in her fifties or sixties with acute or convalescent COVID-19. The chain is built from TRBV28 and TRBJ1-2, with D unresolved. Sequencing input: peripheral blood. CDR3 in DNA: TGTGCCAGCAGTCTACCTCTTAACTATGGCTACACCTTC. Encoded protein: CASSLPLNYGYTF.